These T cell receptor beta chains were read from a single sample in a study of spatial heterogeneity in lung cancer. Using its own MiXCR run on the 5' RACE reads, TCRdb lists one record per CDR3 protein. This table holds approximately 13,000 distinct CDR3 sequences, around 13% found once. Source: PBMCs, taken at surgery. These TCRs come from a male donor with early-stage non-small cell lung cancer. CDR3s include the opening cysteine and the closing phenylalanine or tryptophan. Fields, in order: clone size, J gene, V gene, CDR3 protein. The size field is filled for only some rows; it gives once, few, many or a size class.

>medium-sized|TRBJ2-7|TRBV2
CASSEGTAYEQYF
>.|TRBJ1-4|TRBV27
CASSPGRPDEKLFF
>few|TRBJ2-3|TRBV7-2
CASTPGGRGTDTQYF
>few|TRBJ2-5|TRBV12-3/TRBV12-4
CASGGQASQETQYF
>.|TRBJ2-1|TRBV7-2
CASSPRVYNEQFF
>few|TRBJ2-1|TRBV5-1
CASSSDGNNEQFF
>.|TRBJ2-3|TRBV5-1
CASSLEVDTQYF
>.|TRBJ1-3|TRBV4-3
CASSQDGDGQNTIYF
>.|TRBJ2-3|TRBV5-1
CASSLGTSVGDTQYF
>many|TRBJ2-3|TRBV9
CASSVDSGLTDTQYF
>.|TRBJ1-1|TRBV12-3/TRBV12-4
CASSRTGGSAFF
>many|TRBJ1-6|TRBV6-6
CASRSGTVNSPLHF
>few|TRBJ2-2|TRBV15
CATSRTDSYTGELFF
>few|TRBJ2-1|TRBV5-6
CASSLAGQFSYNEQFF
>.|TRBJ2-1|TRBV7-9
CASSWTGLNEQFF
>.|TRBJ2-5|TRBV5-1
CASSPGQASQETQYF
>.|TRBJ2-1|TRBV7-9
CASSLLSSSYNEQFF
>few|TRBJ2-4|TRBV7-9
CASSPVGGGENIQYF
>.|TRBJ2-2|TRBV7-9
CAFRTSGELFF
>few|TRBJ2-5|TRBV19
CASSIRQGETQYF
>.|TRBJ1-1|TRBV6-5
CASSYVYGGTAEAFF
>few|TRBJ2-6|TRBV3-1
CASSLSGPFSGANVLTF
>many|TRBJ2-1|TRBV5-6
CASSLYPTSSYNEQFF
>few|TRBJ1-1|TRBV7-2
CASRTFSGTEAFF
>.|TRBJ1-1|TRBV20-1
CSARVIKTGRNTEAFF
>medium-sized|TRBJ1-2|TRBV5-1
CASSLEQGGGYGYTF
>few|TRBJ2-2|TRBV5-6
CASSLVAKRDTGELFF
>.|TRBJ2-3|TRBV28
CASSLAGTSTDTQYF
>.|TRBJ1-2|TRBV27
CASSPGTYGYTF
>many|TRBJ1-2|TRBV7-6
CASSLGDRTAYGYTF
>.|TRBJ2-3|TRBV5-1
CASSPETGSSDTQYF
>many|TRBJ1-1|TRBV5-1
CASSLERASTEAFF
>few|TRBJ2-1|TRBV3-1
CASSQGLGDEQFF
>many|TRBJ2-7|TRBV5-4
CASSSEGTGGYEQYF
>few|TRBJ2-5|TRBV29-1
CSVSVYRGGETQYF
>many|TRBJ2-7|TRBV7-9
CASSSTGYEQYF
>.|TRBJ1-3|TRBV11-2
CASSSSRRNTIYF
>many|TRBJ2-3|TRBV27
CASSFPGGGADTQYF
>few|TRBJ1-5|TRBV20-1
CSAVQDRDYSNQPQHF
>few|TRBJ1-1|TRBV6-2/TRBV6-3
CASSYPVTEAFF
>.|TRBJ1-5|TRBV18
CASSLGNNQPQHF
>many|TRBJ2-2|TRBV7-2
CASSSIGQGAGELFF
>many|TRBJ2-7|TRBV28
CASSSPGTAVNEQYF
>many|TRBJ2-7|TRBV27
CASSLSGSGGYEQYF
>many|TRBJ2-6|TRBV5-1
CASSLGLAGAPGANVLTF
>.|TRBJ1-5|TRBV7-2
CASSLQGLAGNQPQHF
>many|TRBJ2-3|TRBV4-1
CASSRVAGATTDTQYF
>few|TRBJ1-4|TRBV20-1
CSARRQGAQEKLFF
>.|TRBJ1-5|TRBV14
CASSQEGGRVNQPQHF
>few|TRBJ2-1|TRBV4-1
CASSQGALSSYNEQFF
>.|TRBJ1-5|TRBV18
CASSNYRIGSNQPQHF
>.|TRBJ2-5|TRBV4-1
CASSQVPGLPFETQYF
>many|TRBJ2-3|TRBV27
CASIGTSGADTQYF
>few|TRBJ2-3|TRBV3-1
CASSQAAGGSTDTQYF
>few|TRBJ1-4|TRBV28
CASSSQGATNEKLFF